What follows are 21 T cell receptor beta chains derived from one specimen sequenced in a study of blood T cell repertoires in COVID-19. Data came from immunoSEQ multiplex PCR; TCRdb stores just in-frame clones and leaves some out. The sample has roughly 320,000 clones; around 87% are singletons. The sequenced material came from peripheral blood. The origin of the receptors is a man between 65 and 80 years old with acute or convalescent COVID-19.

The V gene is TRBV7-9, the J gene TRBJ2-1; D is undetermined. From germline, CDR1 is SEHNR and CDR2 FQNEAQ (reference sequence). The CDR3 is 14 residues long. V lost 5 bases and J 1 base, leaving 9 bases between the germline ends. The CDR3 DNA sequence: TGTGCCAGCAGCCCCTTCGTATCCTACAATGAGCAGTTCTTC. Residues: CASSPFVSYNEQFF.

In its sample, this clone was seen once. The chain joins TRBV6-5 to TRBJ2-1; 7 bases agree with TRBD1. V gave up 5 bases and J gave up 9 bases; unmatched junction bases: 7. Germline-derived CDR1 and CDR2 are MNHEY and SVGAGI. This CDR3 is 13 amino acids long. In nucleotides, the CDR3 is TGTGCCAGCAGTCGACAGGGTTTGGGTGAGCAGTTCTTC. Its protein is CASSRQGLGEQFF.

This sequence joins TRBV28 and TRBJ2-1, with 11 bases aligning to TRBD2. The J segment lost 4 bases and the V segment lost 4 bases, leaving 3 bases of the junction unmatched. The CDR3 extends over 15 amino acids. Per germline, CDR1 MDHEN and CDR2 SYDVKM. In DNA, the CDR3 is TGTGCCAGCAGTTGGGTAGCGGGAGGGTACAATGAGCAGTTCTTC. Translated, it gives CASSWVAGGYNEQFF.

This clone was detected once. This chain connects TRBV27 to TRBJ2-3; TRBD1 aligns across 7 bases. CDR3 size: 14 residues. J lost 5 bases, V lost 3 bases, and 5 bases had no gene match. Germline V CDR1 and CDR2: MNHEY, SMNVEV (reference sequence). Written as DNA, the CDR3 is TGTGCCAGCAGTTTTAGGGGGCGCGTAGATACGCAGTATTTT. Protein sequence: CASSFRGRVDTQYF.

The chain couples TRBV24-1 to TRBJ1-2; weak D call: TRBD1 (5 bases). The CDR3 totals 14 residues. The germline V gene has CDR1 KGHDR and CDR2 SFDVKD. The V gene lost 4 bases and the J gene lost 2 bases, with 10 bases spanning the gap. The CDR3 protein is CATSEPTENYGYTF. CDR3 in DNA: TGTGCCACCAGTGAGCCGACAGAGAACTATGGCTACACCTTC.

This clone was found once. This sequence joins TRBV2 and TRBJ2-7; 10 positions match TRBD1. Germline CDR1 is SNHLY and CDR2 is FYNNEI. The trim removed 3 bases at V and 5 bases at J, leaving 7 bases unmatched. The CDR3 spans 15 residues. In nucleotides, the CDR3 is TGTGCCAGCAGTGATTCGGGACAGGGGTTCGACGAGCAGTACTTC. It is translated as CASSDSGQGFDEQYF.

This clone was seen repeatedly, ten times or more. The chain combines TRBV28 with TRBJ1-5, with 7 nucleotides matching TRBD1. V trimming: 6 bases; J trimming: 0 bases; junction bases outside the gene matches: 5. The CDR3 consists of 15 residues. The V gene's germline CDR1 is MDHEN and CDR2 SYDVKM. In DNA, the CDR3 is TGTGCCAGCAGGTCGACAGGGTATAGCAATCAGCCCCAGCATTTT. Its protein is CASRSTGYSNQPQHF. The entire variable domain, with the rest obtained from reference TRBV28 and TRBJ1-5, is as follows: DVKVTQSSRYLVKRTGEKVFLECVQDMDHENMFWYRQDPGLGLRLIYFSYDVKMKEKGDIPEGYSVSREKKERFSLILESASTNQTSMYLCASRSTGYSNQPQHFGDGTRLSIL.

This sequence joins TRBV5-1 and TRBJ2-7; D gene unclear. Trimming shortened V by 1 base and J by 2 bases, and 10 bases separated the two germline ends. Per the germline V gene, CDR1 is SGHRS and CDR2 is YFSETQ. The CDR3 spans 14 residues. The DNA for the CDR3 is TGCGCCAGCAGCTTGCCCAACAGAGCCTACGAGCAGTACTTC. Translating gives CASSLPNRAYEQYF.

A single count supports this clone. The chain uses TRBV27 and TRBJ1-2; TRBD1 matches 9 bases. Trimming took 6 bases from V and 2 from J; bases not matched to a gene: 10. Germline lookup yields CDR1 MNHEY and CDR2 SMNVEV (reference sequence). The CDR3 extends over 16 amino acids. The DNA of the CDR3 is TGTGCCAGCAGAGAACAGGGGGCGGTGGGAAACTATGGCTACACCTTC. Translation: CASREQGAVGNYGYTF.

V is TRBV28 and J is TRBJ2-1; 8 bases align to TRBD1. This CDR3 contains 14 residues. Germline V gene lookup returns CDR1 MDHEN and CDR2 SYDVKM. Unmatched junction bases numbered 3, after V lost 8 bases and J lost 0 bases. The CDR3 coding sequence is TGTGCCAGCCTAGGACAGGGCTCCTACAATGAGCAGTTCTTC. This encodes CASLGQGSYNEQFF.

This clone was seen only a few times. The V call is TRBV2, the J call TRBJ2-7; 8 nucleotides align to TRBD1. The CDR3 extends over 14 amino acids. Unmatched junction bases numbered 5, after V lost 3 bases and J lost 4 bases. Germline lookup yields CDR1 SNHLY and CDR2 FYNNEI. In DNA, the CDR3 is TGTGCCAGCAGTGAGTGGGGACAGGCGTACGAGCAGTACTTC. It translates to CASSEWGQAYEQYF.

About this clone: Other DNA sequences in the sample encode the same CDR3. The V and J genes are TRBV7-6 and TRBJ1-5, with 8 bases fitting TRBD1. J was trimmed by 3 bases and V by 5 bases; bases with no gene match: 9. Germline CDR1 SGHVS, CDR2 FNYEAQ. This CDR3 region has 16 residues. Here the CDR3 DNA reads TGTGCCAGCAGCCTAGGGACAGGTTGGTCCAATCAGCCCCAGCATTTT. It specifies CASSLGTGWSNQPQHF.

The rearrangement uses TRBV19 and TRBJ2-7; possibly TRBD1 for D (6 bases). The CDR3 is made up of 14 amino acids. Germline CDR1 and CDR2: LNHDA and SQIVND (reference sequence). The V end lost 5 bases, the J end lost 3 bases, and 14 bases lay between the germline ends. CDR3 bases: TGTGCCAGTAGTGTAAGGACAGAATTCTACGAGCAGTACTTC. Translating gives CASSVRTEFYEQYF.

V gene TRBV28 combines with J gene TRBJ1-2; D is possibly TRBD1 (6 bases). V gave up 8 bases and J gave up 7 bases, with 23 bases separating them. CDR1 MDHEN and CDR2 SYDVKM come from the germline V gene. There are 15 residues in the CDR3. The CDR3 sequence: CASGSGVYVYSGYTF. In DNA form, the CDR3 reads TGTGCCAGCGGATCAGGGGTTTATGTATATAGTGGCTACACCTTC.

The CDR3 loop reads CASSIRAGGENTEAFF. DNA for the CDR3: TGTGCCAGCAGCATCAGGGCAGGGGGCGAGAACACTGAAGCTTTCTTT. The chain links TRBV3-1 (or the pseudogene TRBV3-2) to TRBJ1-1, with 8 bases that match TRBD1. CDR3 length equals 16 residues. With 5 bases clipped from V and 1 base from J, the junction kept 9 bases outside the gene matches. CDR1 is LGHDT and CDR2 is YNNKEL in the germline V gene (reference sequence).

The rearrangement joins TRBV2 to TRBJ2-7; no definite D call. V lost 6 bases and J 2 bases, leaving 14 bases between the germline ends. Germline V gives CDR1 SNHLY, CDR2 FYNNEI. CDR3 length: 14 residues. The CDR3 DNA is TGTGCCAGCAGCGATGACAACGTACCCTACGAGCAGTACTTC. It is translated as CASSDDNVPYEQYF. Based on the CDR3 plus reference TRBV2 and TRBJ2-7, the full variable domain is EPEVTQTPSHQVTQMGQEVILRCVPISNHLYFYWYRQILGQKVEFLVSFYNNEISEKSEIFDDQFSVERPDGSNFTLKIRSTKLEDSAMYFCASSDDNVPYEQYFGPGTRLTVT.

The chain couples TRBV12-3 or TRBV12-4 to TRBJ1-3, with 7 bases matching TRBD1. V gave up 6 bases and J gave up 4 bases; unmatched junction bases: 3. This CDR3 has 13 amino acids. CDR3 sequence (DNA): TGTGCCAGCAGGACAGGGAGCGGAAACACCATATATTTT. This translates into CASRTGSGNTIYF.

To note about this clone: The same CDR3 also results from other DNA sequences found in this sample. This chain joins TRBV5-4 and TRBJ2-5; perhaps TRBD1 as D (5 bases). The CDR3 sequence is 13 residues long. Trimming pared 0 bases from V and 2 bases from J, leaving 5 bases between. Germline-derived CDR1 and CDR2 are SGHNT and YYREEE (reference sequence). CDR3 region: CASSLGQQETQYF. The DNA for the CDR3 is TGTGCCAGCAGCTTGGGACAGCAAGAGACCCAGTACTTC.

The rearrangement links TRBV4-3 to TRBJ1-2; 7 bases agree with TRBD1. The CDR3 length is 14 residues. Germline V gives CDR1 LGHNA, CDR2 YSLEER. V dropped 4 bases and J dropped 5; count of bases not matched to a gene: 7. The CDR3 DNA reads TGCGCCAGCAGCCCTAAGGGGGCCGCGTATGGCTACACCTTC. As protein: CASSPKGAAYGYTF.

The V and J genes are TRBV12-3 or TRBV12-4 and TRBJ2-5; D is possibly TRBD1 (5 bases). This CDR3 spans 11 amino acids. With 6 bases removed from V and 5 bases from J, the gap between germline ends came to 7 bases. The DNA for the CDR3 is TGTGCCAGCAGAAACAGGGAGACCCAGTACTTC. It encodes CASRNRETQYF.

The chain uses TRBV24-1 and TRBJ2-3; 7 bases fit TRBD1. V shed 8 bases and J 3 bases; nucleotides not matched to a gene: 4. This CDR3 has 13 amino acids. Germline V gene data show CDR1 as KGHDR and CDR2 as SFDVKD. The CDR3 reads CATTDRATDTQYF. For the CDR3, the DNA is TGTGCCACCACCGACAGGGCGACAGATACGCAGTATTTT.